Shown below are 16 T cell receptor beta chains from a single sample sequenced in a study of control samples from healthy donors and cancer patients. Sequenced by immunoSEQ multiplex PCR; TCRdb stores in-frame clones only, minus some. The sample has some 120,000 clones; roughly 92% are singletons. Sample: PBMCs. These receptors all come from a man older than 75 with head and neck cancer.

In this sample, this clone turned up a few times. This sequence joins TRBV5-6 and TRBJ2-5, with 12 bases identical to TRBD2. Germline assignment: CDR1 SGHDT and CDR2 YYEEEE. This CDR3 has 16 residues. With 4 bases clipped from V and 1 base from J, the junction kept 5 bases outside the gene matches. DNA of the CDR3: TGTGCCAGCAGCACCGGGACTAGCGGGTTCCAAGAGACCCAGTACTTC. Residues: CASSTGTSGFQETQYF.

The J gene is TRBJ2-1, the V gene TRBV7-6; tentatively, D is TRBD1 (6 bases). The V gene's germline CDR1 is SGHVS and CDR2 FNYEAQ. This CDR3 contains 15 residues. Trimming pared 1 base from V and 4 bases from J, leaving 11 bases between. The CDR3 DNA reads TGTGCCAGCAGCTTAGGACGAGGGGGATACAATGAGCAGTTCTTC. Its translation: CASSLGRGGYNEQFF. The variable domain in full, with the rest retrieved from reference TRBV7-6 and TRBJ2-1, is GAGVSQSPRYKVTKRGQDVALRCDPISGHVSLYWYRQALGQGPEFLTYFNYEAQQDKSGLPNDRFSAERPEGSISTLTIQRTEQRDSAMYRCASSLGRGGYNEQFFGPGTRLTVL.

The J gene is TRBJ2-3, the V gene TRBV4-3; 9 bases line up with TRBD2. Germline values: CDR1 LGHNA, CDR2 YSLEER. V was clipped by 0 bases and J by 4 bases; unmatched bases: 8. The length of the CDR3 is 17 residues. The CDR3 DNA is TGCGCCAGCAGCCAAGAAAGCGCGGGAGGGCCGGCAGATACGCAGTATTTT. It encodes CASSQESAGGPADTQYF.

The V call is TRBV5-1, the J call TRBJ2-3; D uncertain. V lost 0 bases, J lost 5 bases, and 7 bases lay in between. Germline CDR1 and CDR2: SGHRS and YFSETQ. The CDR3 runs 13 residues. The CDR3 bases are TGCGCCAGCAGCTTGGTCCCGAGAGATACGCAGTATTTT. It specifies CASSLVPRDTQYF.

The rearrangement joins TRBV5-4 to TRBJ2-2; 9 bases align to TRBD2. The germline V gene encodes CDR1 SGHNT and CDR2 YYREEE (reference sequence). The CDR3 is made up of 16 amino acids. Trimming removed 0 bases from V and 4 bases from J; junction bases left unmatched: 4. CDR3 nucleotide sequence: TGTGCCAGCAGCTTGGCACAGCGGGGGGCCACCGGGGAGCTGTTTTTT. Its translation: CASSLAQRGATGELFF.

V gene TRBV5-1 combines with J gene TRBJ2-5, with 12 bases lining up with TRBD2. Germline V gene sequence: CDR1 SGHRS, CDR2 YFSETQ. V trimming: 4 bases; J trimming: 2 bases; junction bases outside the gene matches: 3. This CDR3 spans 15 amino acids. The CDR3 spells CASSHGTSGQETQYF. The CDR3 DNA reads TGCGCCAGCAGCCATGGGACTAGCGGGCAAGAGACCCAGTACTTC.

CDR3 DNA sequence: TGTGCCAGCAGCGTAGACACAGATACGCAGTATTTT. It is translated as CASSVDTDTQYF. The V and J genes are TRBV7-2 and TRBJ2-3; D remains ambiguous. The CDR3 length is 12 residues. Per the germline V gene, CDR1 is SGHTA and CDR2 is FQGNSA. V lost 5 bases and J lost 2, with 5 bases in between.

This clone has a handful of counts. The genes are TRBV6-6 and TRBJ2-7, with D possibly matching TRBD1 (5 bases). Trimming cost V 9 bases and J 5 bases, with 23 bases left between them. Germline lookup yields CDR1 MNHNY and CDR2 SVGAGI (reference sequence). The CDR3 length is 15 residues. The CDR3 coding sequence is TGTGCCAGTGCCCTTGACCTCCCCAGGGAACACGAGCAGTACTTC. This gives the protein CASALDLPREHEQYF.

This clone occurred a few times. The chain has TRBV24-1 and TRBJ2-3; TRBD1 might be the D (5 bases). In germline, CDR1 is KGHDR, CDR2 SFDVKD. The CDR3 contains 13 residues. With 4 bases removed from V and 8 bases from J, the gap between germline ends came to 12 bases. The CDR3 sequence: CATSEPGSRTQYF. CDR3 coding DNA: TGTGCCACCAGTGAACCAGGGTCCCGTACGCAGTATTTT.

The gene calls are TRBV19 and TRBJ2-6; D uncertain. The ends were cut back, 8 bases at V and 2 bases at J, with 7 bases in the middle. This CDR3 region has 13 residues. The germline V gene has CDR1 LNHDA and CDR2 SQIVND (reference sequence). CDR3 protein: CASGQAGANVLTF. CDR3 DNA: TGTGCCAGTGGCCAGGCTGGGGCCAACGTCCTGACTTTC.

The chain is built from TRBV19 and TRBJ1-6, with 7 nucleotides matching TRBD1. In germline, CDR1 is LNHDA, CDR2 SQIVND (reference sequence). J gave up 4 bases and V 5 bases, and 2 bases lay outside the gene matches. The CDR3 consists of 14 residues. The CDR3 DNA reads TGTGCCAGTAGTTCACAGGGGTATAATTCACCCCTCCACTTT. Its protein product is CASSSQGYNSPLHF.

The chain links TRBV5-1 to TRBJ2-7; D is unclear. This CDR3 spans 13 amino acids. The V end was cut by 7 bases, the J end by 1 base, with 12 bases between. Germline CDR1 SGHRS, CDR2 YFSETQ. CDR3 loop: CASSHPRSYEQYF. The CDR3 DNA reads TGCGCCAGCTCTCACCCTCGGTCCTACGAGCAGTACTTC.

The gene calls are TRBV21-1 and TRBJ2-2; TRBD2, the table's D call, was not compared with the DNA. TRBV21-1 counts as a pseudogene. This CDR3 region has 15 residues. Written as DNA, the CDR3 is TGTGCCAGCGGGACTAGCGGGCAAGACACCGGGGAGCTGTTTTTT. It specifies CASGTSGQDTGELFF.

The chain recombines TRBV30 with TRBJ1-1; possibly TRBD1 for D (5 bases). There are 13 residues in the CDR3. The V and J ends lost 2 bases and 6 bases respectively, with 13 bases between them. Germline CDR1 GTSNPN, CDR2 SVGIG (reference sequence). The CDR3 sequence is CAWSISGTAEAFF. CDR3 DNA sequence: TGTGCCTGGAGTATTTCGGGGACGGCTGAAGCTTTCTTT.

This sequence joins TRBV7-6 and TRBJ2-2; TRBD2 agrees at 13 bases. CDR3 length: 16 residues. V trimming: 5 bases; J trimming: 5 bases; junction bases outside the gene matches: 5. Germline V gene data show CDR1 as SGHVS and CDR2 as FNYEAQ. Here the CDR3 reads CASSLRTSGGTGELFF. The CDR3 region has the DNA TGTGCCAGCAGCCTCCGGACTAGCGGGGGAACCGGGGAGCTGTTTTTT.

The V and J genes are TRBV18 and TRBJ1-6, with D possibly TRBD1 on 5 matching bases. Trimming left V 3 bases short and J 7 bases short, with 10 bases between. In germline, CDR1 is KGHSH, CDR2 LQKENI. The CDR3 contains 14 residues. CDR3 loop: CASSPQDRNSPLHF. In DNA, the CDR3 is TGTGCCAGCTCACCCCAAGACAGAAATTCACCCCTCCACTTT.